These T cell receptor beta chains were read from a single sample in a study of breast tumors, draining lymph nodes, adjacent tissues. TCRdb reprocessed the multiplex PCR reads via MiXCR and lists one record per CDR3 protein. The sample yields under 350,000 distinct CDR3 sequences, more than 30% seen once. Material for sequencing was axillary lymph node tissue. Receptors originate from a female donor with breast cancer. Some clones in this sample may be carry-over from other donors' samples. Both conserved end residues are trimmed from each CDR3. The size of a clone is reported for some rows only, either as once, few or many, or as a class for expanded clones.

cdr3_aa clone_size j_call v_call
ASSARTGTTLYEQY few TRBJ2-7 TRBV6-5
ASSVDVQTYNEQF many TRBJ2-1 TRBV9
ATSSPGGVQETQY . TRBJ2-5 TRBV15
ASRLYPGQRKY many TRBJ2-3 TRBV2
SAKSYEQY many TRBJ2-7 TRBV20-1
ASRRGQGASETQY many TRBJ2-5 TRBV6-1
ASSLDKGLEQY . TRBJ2-7 TRBV5-6
SAPLTGRYNEQ . TRBJ1-5 TRBV20-1
ASSLRVDQPQH many TRBJ1-5 TRBV7-2
ASSPRLGSGELF many TRBJ2-2 TRBV19
ASSLVEQYNEQF many TRBJ2-1 TRBV11-2
SVEGGASSYNEQF many TRBJ2-1 TRBV29-1
ASSIEGFQPQH many TRBJ1-5 TRBV19
ASSRSGLALSTYEQY . TRBJ2-7 TRBV6-2/TRBV6-3
ASSPTGTGGTYEQY . TRBJ2-7 TRBV6-1
ASSVGTGKSPGSGNTIY many TRBJ1-3 TRBV19
ASSLAQGGYTDTQY many TRBJ2-3 TRBV12-3/TRBV12-4
ATSGDNEQF many TRBJ2-1 TRBV15
ASSTNSPGVSQPQH many TRBJ1-5 TRBV19
ASSYSGIGEQY . TRBJ2-7 TRBV6-6
ATSGRGDQPQH . TRBJ1-5 TRBV24-1
ASSSQRANQETQY many TRBJ2-5 TRBV7-2
ASSSNPQVGYT many TRBJ1-2 TRBV2
AISDRQTTGELF . TRBJ2-2 TRBV10-3
ASSLVIEEQF . TRBJ2-1 TRBV5-8
ASKHRDSAYEQY . TRBJ2-7 TRBV6-2/TRBV6-3
SAQTGQDVTETQY many TRBJ2-5 TRBV20-1
ASSRRRDVNEQF many TRBJ2-1 TRBV2
ASRRLDQPQH many TRBJ1-5 TRBV19
SARYSGSTYEQY many TRBJ2-7 TRBV20-1
ASLRTDTYEQY few TRBJ2-7 TRBV6-5
ASSRSLRPYQETQY many TRBJ2-5 TRBV7-9
ASSEGRGQFYGYT many TRBJ1-2 TRBV25-1
ASSEWDRANYEQY many TRBJ2-7 TRBV10-2
AWSISRTASPYGYT . TRBJ1-2 TRBV30
SAKGGNTEAF . TRBJ1-1 TRBV20-1
ASSHREVAGPLLEQY many TRBJ2-7 TRBV7-8
ASSNYGGVYT once TRBJ1-2 TRBV19
ASSMAGGGDTQY . TRBJ2-3 TRBV19
ASKMAGRTASCEQY . TRBJ2-7 TRBV27
SVGGQGNEKLF . TRBJ1-4 TRBV29-1
SAEKTSGAYNEQF many TRBJ2-1 TRBV20-1
AGSYGTESPDTQY . TRBJ2-3 TRBV6-5
ASRGPGQVQTYEQY many TRBJ2-7 TRBV12-3/TRBV12-4
ASSGTEKETQY many TRBJ2-5 TRBV6-1
ASSPNPADRNQPQH . TRBJ1-5 TRBV9
ATSETGGANYGYT many TRBJ1-2 TRBV24-1
ASTDRGNNYGYT many TRBJ1-2 TRBV6-6
ASSLRVLPFYEQY many TRBJ2-7 TRBV5-6
ASRGQGSYNEQF many TRBJ2-1 TRBV25-1
ASSSGGIAGFLDEQY many TRBJ2-7 TRBV6-5
ASSVGLLGTEAF few TRBJ1-1 TRBV19
ASSQKWPGGEQF few TRBJ2-1 TRBV3-1
ASNQRERTDTQY few TRBJ2-3 TRBV6-4
TSSHSRRGRETQY . TRBJ2-5 TRBV6-5